This T cell receptor (beta chain) was recovered during a study of regulatory T cells in long-lasting Graves disease. This clonotype was picked up many times. The time point here: newly diagnosed GD, antithyroid drugs for less than 3 months. With RNA extracted from PBMCs as input, the TCR library was made. CDR3-region Arm-PCR and iRepertoire HTBI primers produced the TCR beta libraries. One entry per CDR3 protein, called by TCRdb with MiXCR from the multiplex PCR reads. The top ten clones hold 20% to 25% of a sample with 400,000 to 500,000 distinct CDR3 sequences, 15% to 20% of them seen once. The same specimen was also included in a second study, on T cells in Graves' hyperthyroidism and ophthalmopathy. From that study: Initially, a first-round RT-PCR of the TCR CDR3 employed the HTBI primer set.

The sequenced sample was peripheral blood mononuclear cells (PBMCs), obtained at new diagnosis, from a patient treated with antithyroid drugs. This TCR was recovered from a woman between 18 and 30 years old with Graves disease.

The DNA for the CDR3 is TGTGCCAGTAGTATTCAGGCGACCAAGCCCCAGCATTTT. It codes for CASSIQATKPQHF. The chain has TRBV19 and TRBJ1-5; D unresolved. The CDR3 consists of 13 residues. Trimming left V 3 bases short and J 8 bases short, with 11 bases between. Germline CDR1 is LNHDA and CDR2 is SQIVND (reference sequence).